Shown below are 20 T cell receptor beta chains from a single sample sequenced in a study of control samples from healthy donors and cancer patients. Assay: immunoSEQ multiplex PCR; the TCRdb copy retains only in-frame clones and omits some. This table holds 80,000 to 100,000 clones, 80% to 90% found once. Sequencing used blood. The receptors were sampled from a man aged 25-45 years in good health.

The CDR3 DNA sequence: TGTGCCAGCAGTTTTGACGGTCACAATGAGCAGTTCTTC. Protein product: CASSFDGHNEQFF. The chain is built from TRBV27 and TRBJ2-1, with D unresolved. The CDR3 contains 13 residues. Between the trimmed V and J ends, which lost 3 bases and 5 bases, there was a span of 8 bases. Germline V gene sequence: CDR1 MNHEY, CDR2 SMNVEV (reference sequence).

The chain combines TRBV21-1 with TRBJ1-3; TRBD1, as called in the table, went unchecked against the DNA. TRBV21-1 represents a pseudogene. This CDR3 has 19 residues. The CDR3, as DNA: TGTGCCAGCAGCCTTATCATGCCCCGGGACACCGCCATTGGGGGCACCATATATTTT. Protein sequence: CASSLIMPRDTAIGGTIYF.

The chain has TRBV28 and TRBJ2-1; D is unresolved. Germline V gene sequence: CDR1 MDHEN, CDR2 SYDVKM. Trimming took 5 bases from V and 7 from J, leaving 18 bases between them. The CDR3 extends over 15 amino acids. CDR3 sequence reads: CASSDQVSIWNEQFF. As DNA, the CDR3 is TGTGCCAGCAGTGACCAGGTGTCGATATGGAATGAGCAGTTCTTC.

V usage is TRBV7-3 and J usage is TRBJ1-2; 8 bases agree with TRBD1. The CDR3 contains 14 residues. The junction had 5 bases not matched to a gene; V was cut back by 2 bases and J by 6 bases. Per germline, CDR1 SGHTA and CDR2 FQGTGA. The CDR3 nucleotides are TGTGCCAGCAGCTTAGGACAGGGAGGAGATGGCTACACCTTC. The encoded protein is CASSLGQGGDGYTF. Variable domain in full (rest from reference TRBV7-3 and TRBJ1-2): GAGVSQTPSNKVTEKGKYVELRCDPISGHTALYWYRQSLGQGPEFLIYFQGTGAADDSGLPNDRFFAVRPEGSVSTLKIQRTERGDSAVYLCASSLGQGGDGYTFGSGTRLTVV.

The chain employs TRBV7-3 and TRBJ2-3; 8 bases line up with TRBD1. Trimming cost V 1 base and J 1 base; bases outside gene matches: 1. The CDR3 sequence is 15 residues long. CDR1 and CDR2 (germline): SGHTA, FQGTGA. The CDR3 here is CASSLKQGGTDTQYF. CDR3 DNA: TGTGCCAGCAGCTTAAAACAGGGGGGCACAGATACGCAGTATTTT. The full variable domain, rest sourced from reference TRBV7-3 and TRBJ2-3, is GAGVSQTPSNKVTEKGKYVELRCDPISGHTALYWYRQSLGQGPEFLIYFQGTGAADDSGLPNDRFFAVRPEGSVSTLKIQRTERGDSAVYLCASSLKQGGTDTQYFGPGTRLTVL.

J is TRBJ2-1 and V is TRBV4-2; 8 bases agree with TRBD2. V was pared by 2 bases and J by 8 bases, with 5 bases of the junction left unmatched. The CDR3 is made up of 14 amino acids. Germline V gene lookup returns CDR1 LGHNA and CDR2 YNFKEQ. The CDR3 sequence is CASSQRGTRYEQFF. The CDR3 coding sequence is TGTGCCAGCAGCCAACGGGGGACTAGGTATGAGCAGTTCTTC.

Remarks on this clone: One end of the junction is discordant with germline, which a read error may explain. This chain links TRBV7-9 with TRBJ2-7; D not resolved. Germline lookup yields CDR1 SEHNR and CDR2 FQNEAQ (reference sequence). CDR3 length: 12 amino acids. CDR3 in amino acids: CASRLGSYEQYF. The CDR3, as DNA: TGTGCCAGCAGGTTAGGGTCTTACGAGCAGTACTTC.

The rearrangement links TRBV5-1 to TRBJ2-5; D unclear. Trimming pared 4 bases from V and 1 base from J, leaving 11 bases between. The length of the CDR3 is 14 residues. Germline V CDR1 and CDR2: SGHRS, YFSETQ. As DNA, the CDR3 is TGCGCCAGCAGCCCTTGGACCGTCCAAGAGACCCAGTACTTC. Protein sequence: CASSPWTVQETQYF.

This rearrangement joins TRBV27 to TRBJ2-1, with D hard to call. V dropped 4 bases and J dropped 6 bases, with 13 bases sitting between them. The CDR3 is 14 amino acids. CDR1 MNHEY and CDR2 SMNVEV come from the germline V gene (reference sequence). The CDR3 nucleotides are TGTGCCAGCAGTTGGGCCATAACAGTCAATGAGCAGTTCTTC. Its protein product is CASSWAITVNEQFF.

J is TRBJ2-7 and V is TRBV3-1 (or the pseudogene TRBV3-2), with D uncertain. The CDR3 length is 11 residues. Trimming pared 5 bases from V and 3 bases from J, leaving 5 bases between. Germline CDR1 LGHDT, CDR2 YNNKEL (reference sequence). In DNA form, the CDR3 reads TGTGCCAGCAGCGTAAACTACGAGCAGTACTTC. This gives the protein CASSVNYEQYF.

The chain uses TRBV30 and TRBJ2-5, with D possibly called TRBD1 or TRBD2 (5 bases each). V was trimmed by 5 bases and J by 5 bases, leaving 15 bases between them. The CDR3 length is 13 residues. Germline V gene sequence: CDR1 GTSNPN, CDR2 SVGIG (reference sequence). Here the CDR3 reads CAWGDGARETQYF. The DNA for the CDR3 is TGTGCCTGGGGTGACGGGGCGAGGGAGACCCAGTACTTC.

DNA for the CDR3: TGTGCCAGCAGCCGTAGGACAGGGGAAACTGAAGCTTTCTTT. Residues: CASSRRTGETEAFF. The chain links TRBV3-1 (or the pseudogene TRBV3-2) to TRBJ1-1; 9 nucleotides line up with TRBD1. J gave up 5 bases and V 4 bases, and 5 bases lay outside the gene matches. The CDR3 covers 14 residues. Germline CDR1 and CDR2: LGHDT and YNNKEL (reference sequence).

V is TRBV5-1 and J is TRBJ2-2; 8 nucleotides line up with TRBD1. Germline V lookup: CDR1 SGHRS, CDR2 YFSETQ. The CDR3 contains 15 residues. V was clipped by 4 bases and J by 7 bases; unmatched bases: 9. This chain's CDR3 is CASSRRQGSVGELFF. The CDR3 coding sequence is TGCGCCAGCAGCAGGCGACAGGGGTCTGTCGGGGAGCTGTTTTTT.

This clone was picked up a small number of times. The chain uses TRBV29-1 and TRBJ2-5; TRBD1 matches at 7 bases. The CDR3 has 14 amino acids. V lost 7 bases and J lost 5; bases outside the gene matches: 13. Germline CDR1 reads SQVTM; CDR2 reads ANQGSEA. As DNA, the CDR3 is TGCAGCGGCCGTAGAGGGGGCGCCGGGGAGACCCAGTACTTC. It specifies CSGRRGGAGETQYF.

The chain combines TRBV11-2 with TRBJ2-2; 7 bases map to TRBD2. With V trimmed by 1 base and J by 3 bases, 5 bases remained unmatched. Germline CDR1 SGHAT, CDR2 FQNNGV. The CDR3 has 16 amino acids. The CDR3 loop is CASSLAARGYTGELFF. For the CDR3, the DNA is TGTGCCAGCAGCTTAGCTGCGCGGGGGTACACCGGGGAGCTGTTTTTT.

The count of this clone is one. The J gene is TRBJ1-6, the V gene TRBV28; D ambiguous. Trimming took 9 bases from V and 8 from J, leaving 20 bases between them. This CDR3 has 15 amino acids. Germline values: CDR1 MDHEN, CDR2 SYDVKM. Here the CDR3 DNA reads TGTGCCAGTCAAGCAAGGTTAGGGTTGGATTCACCCCTCCACTTT. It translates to CASQARLGLDSPLHF. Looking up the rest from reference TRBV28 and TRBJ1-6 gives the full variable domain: DVKVTQSSRYLVKRTGEKVFLECVQDMDHENMFWYRQDPGLGLRLIYFSYDVKMKEKGDIPEGYSVSREKKERFSLILESASTNQTSMYLCASQARLGLDSPLHFGNGTRLTVT.

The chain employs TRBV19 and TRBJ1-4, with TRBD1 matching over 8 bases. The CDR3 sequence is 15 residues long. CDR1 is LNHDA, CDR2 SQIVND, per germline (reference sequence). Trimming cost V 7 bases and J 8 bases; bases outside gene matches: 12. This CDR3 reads CASTNDRGGGEKLFF. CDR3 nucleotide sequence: TGTGCCAGTACCAACGACAGGGGCGGAGGGGAAAAACTGTTTTTT.

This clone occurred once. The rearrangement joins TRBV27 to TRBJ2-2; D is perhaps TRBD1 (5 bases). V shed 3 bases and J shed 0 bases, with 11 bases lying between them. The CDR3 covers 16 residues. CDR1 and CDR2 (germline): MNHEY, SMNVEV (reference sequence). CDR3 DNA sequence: TGTGCCAGCAGTTTTGGGGCCTCGACGAACACCGGGGAGCTGTTTTTT. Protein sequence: CASSFGASTNTGELFF.

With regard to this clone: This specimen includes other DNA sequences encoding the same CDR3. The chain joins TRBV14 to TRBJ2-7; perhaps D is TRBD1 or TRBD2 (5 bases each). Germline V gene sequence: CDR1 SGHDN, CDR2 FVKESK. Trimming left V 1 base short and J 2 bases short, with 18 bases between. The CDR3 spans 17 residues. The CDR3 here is CASSQGGRGPRAYEQYF. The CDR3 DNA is TGTGCCAGCAGCCAAGGGGGTCGGGGACCCCGGGCCTACGAGCAGTACTTC.

The DNA for the CDR3 is TGTGCCAGTAGTTCAGGGACAACGCATAATGAAAAACTGTTTTTT. It codes for CASSSGTTHNEKLFF. The chain employs TRBV19 and TRBJ1-4; TRBD1 is a possible D gene (6 bases). V lost 5 bases to trimming and J lost 4 bases, with 14 bases between them. Germline CDR1 is LNHDA and CDR2 is SQIVND (reference sequence). The CDR3 totals 15 residues.